This T cell receptor beta chain was sequenced for a study of CD8+CD57+ T cells in acquired aplastic anemia. Background on the study: When averaged, DNA from sorted CD4+ and CD8+ cells came to 3.2 ug.

Profiles of TCR beta VDJ and CDR3 were generated from a genomic DNA template. Using its own MiXCR run on the reads, TCRdb lists one record per CDR3 protein. Of some 160,000 distinct CDR3 sequences in the sample, roughly 48% were seen once. Those patients picked for sequencing had displayed CD8+CD57+ cell expansion on flow cytometry. Every patient presented with severe acquired aplastic anemia. No patient had been given any therapy when blood was sampled. This clonotype showed up just a few times. With a much larger clone just one base away, this may be a read error. The CDR3 sequence is 10 residues long. Germline CDR1 MGHDK, CDR2 SYGVNS.

The TCR was taken from a human donor with aplastic anemia. The rearrangement uses TRBV25-1 and TRBJ2-5; D is unresolved. The sequenced sample was sorted CD4+, CD8+, or CD8+CD57+ T cells (not recorded which) from PBMCs. The CDR3 is CACSLETQYF. The CDR3 coding sequence is TGTGCCTGCAGTTTGGAGACCCAGTACTTC. Full variable domain (missing parts from reference TRBV25-1 and TRBJ2-5): EADIYQTPRYLVIGTGKKITLECSQTMGHDKMYWYQQDPGMELHLIHYSYGVNSTEKGDLSSESTVSRIRTEHFPLTLESARPSHTSQYLCACSLETQYFGPGTRLLVL.